These 22 T cell receptor beta chains were all obtained from the same sample, sequenced in a study of Graves' ophthalmopathy and Graves' hyperthyroidism. RNA transcripts yielded amplified TCR beta CDR3 regions. The authors performed first-round RT-PCR with HTBI primers and then a second-round multiplex PCR. Each CDR3 protein gets one entry after TCRdb re-called the multiplex PCR reads with MiXCR. The sample has around 670,000 distinct CDR3 sequences; approximately 40% are singletons. Sequences were obtained from peripheral blood. The receptors stem from an adult man with Graves' ophthalmopathy.

This clonotype occurred once. The J gene is TRBJ2-7, the V gene TRBV25-1, with D possibly TRBD2 on 6 matching bases. The germline CDR1 and CDR2 sequences are MGHDK and SYGVNS. This CDR3 spans 15 amino acids. Trimming took off 6 bases at V and 1 base at J, with 16 bases between the two ends. In nucleotides, the CDR3 is TGTGCCAGCAGCCAAGCGGCGGGGCGTTCCTACGAGCAGTACTTC. Translation gives CASSQAAGRSYEQYF.

This clonotype was seen many times. The gene calls are TRBV10-3 and TRBJ2-7, with 7 bases that match TRBD1. Germline assignment: CDR1 ENHRY and CDR2 SYGVKD. The CDR3 is 14 amino acids. After removal of 6 bases from V and 1 base from J, the junction contained 6 bases not matched to a gene. The CDR3 DNA sequence: TGTGCCATCAGACCGGGACAGCTATCCTACGAGCAGTACTTC. Translation gives CAIRPGQLSYEQYF.

Notes on this clonotype: Since the CDR3 does not end with the conserved phenylalanine or tryptophan, this likely comes from a read error. The V and J genes are TRBV2 and TRBJ1-1; 7 bases match TRBD1. CDR3 size: 16 residues. The J segment lost 5 bases and the V segment lost 6 bases, leaving 15 bases of the junction unmatched. Germline assignment: CDR1 SNHLY and CDR2 FYNNEI. DNA for the CDR3: TGTGCCAGCAGCTTTACTTCGACAGGGAGGGGTACTGAAGCTTTCTCT. It codes for CASSFTSTGRGTEAFS.

The sample holds many counts of this clonotype. A read error may account for a junction end that differs from germline. The genes are TRBV29-1 and TRBJ2-7; TRBD2 matches 12 bases. The germline V gene encodes CDR1 SQVTM and CDR2 ANQGSEA. The CDR3 extends over 15 amino acids. This chain's CDR3 is CSVGDRTSGMPLGDF. The DNA of the CDR3 is TGCAGCGTCGGAGACAGGACTAGCGGGATGCCCCTGGGGGACTTC.

Notes on this clonotype: The junction departs from the called germline gene at one end, perhaps through a read error. The chain links TRBV15 to TRBJ1-3; D not certain. Germline V gene sequence: CDR1 LNHNV, CDR2 YYDKDF (reference sequence). CDR3 length: 15 amino acids. In DNA, the CDR3 is TGTGTCACCAGCAGAGAAACGGTCTCTGGAAACACTATATATTTT. Translated, it gives CVTSRETVSGNTIYF. Drawing the rest from reference TRBV15 and TRBJ1-3, the complete variable domain is DAMVIQNPRYQVTQFGKPVTLSCSQTLNHNVMYWYQQKSSQAPKLLFHYYDKDFNNEADTPDNFQSRRPNTSFCFLDIRSPGLGDTAMYLCVTSRETVSGNTIYFGEGSWLTVV.

In the case of this clonotype: This is likely a read error, given that the CDR3 carries no conserved phenylalanine or tryptophan at its end. The chain carries TRBV25-1 and TRBJ2-5; possible D gene TRBD2, 7 bases. Germline V gene sequence: CDR1 MGHDK, CDR2 SYGVNS. There are 14 residues in the CDR3. Trimming took off 1 base at V and 5 bases at J, with 11 bases between the two ends. CDR3 sequence (DNA): TGTGCCAGCAGTGAATTAGGGGGGGGTGAGACCCAGTACTCC. Translated: CASSELGGGETQYS.

The sample holds one count of this clonotype. The chain employs TRBV7-3 and TRBJ1-1, with 8 bases that match TRBD1. Germline V gives CDR1 SGHTA, CDR2 FQGTGA. This CDR3 spans 14 amino acids. The V and J ends lost 7 bases and 5 bases, in that order; junction bases with no gene match: 9. CDR3 amino acids: CASKLPGGRTEAFF. CDR3 bases: TGTGCCAGCAAACTACCAGGGGGCAGAACTGAAGCTTTCTTT.

Note on this clonotype: Being one base from a much bigger clone, this may be a read error. The rearrangement uses TRBV25-1 and TRBJ2-5; D assignment may be TRBD1 or TRBD2 (5 bases each). Germline values: CDR1 MGHDK, CDR2 SYGVNS. With 0 bases removed from V and 0 bases from J, the gap between germline ends came to 11 bases. The CDR3 is 16 amino acids. This CDR3 reads CASSEYGAGYQETQYF. Written as DNA, the CDR3 is TGTGCCAGCAGTGAATACGGGGCAGGGTACCAAGAGACCCAGTACTTC.

The table lists this clonotype with many counts. A read error may produce the germline difference seen at one junction end. V is TRBV24-1 and J is TRBJ1-5, with D tentatively TRBD1 (6 bases). Germline lookup yields CDR1 KGHDR and CDR2 SFDVKD. The CDR3 totals 15 residues. The CDR3 DNA follows: TGTGCCAGCAGTGCAGCATACAGGGATCGTCAGCCCCAGCATTTT. Amino acid sequence: CASSAAYRDRQPQHF.

On this clonotype itself: A junction boundary mismatches the germline segment, possibly from a read error. For the CDR3, the DNA is TGCGCCAGCAGCCACACCTCCACTGGACAGGGACGCTCTGGGGCCAACGCCCTGACTTTC. This gives the protein CASSHTSTGQGRSGANALTF. This chain uses TRBV7-9 with TRBJ2-6, with TRBD1 matching over 8 bases. In germline, CDR1 is SEHNR, CDR2 FQNEAQ (reference sequence). CDR3 length: 20 residues.

This chain links TRBV11-2 with TRBJ2-7, with a weak D call TRBD1 (6 bases). The V end was cut by 1 base, the J end by 2 bases, with 12 bases between. The CDR3 sequence is 15 residues long. Germline CDR1 is SGHAT and CDR2 is FQNNGV. The CDR3 protein is CASSLVPGQTYEQYF. Written as DNA, the CDR3 is TGTGCCAGCAGCTTAGTTCCGGGACAAACCTACGAGCAGTACTTC.

This clonotype was detected ten times or more. The chain employs TRBV19 and TRBJ2-7; D unclear. CDR1 and CDR2 from the germline V gene are LNHDA and SQIVND (reference sequence). This CDR3 spans 14 amino acids. Between the trimmed V and J ends, which lost 3 bases and 1 base, there was a span of 10 bases. This CDR3 reads CASSIGRTSYEQYF. The CDR3 DNA reads TGTGCCAGTAGTATCGGTCGCACATCCTACGAGCAGTACTTC.

The rearrangement joins TRBV28 to TRBJ2-7, with 8 bases fitting TRBD2. Trimming cost V 2 bases and J 1 base; bases outside gene matches: 4. This CDR3 is 15 amino acids long. The germline V gene has CDR1 MDHEN and CDR2 SYDVKM. The CDR3 loop is CASSLEAGASYEQYF. The CDR3 nucleotides are TGTGCCAGCAGTTTAGAAGCGGGAGCGTCCTACGAGCAGTACTTC.

This chain connects TRBV10-3 to TRBJ1-1; D unresolved. Trimming removed 7 bases from V and 4 bases from J, with 13 bases in between. CDR1 and CDR2 (germline): ENHRY, SYGVKD. The CDR3 contains 13 residues. CDR3 sequence (DNA): TGTGCCATCAAAAAGATTGGGAGCACTGAAGCTTTCTTT. It codes for CAIKKIGSTEAFF.

The gene calls are TRBV7-9 and TRBJ2-6, with a possible D match to TRBD1 (5 bases). The germline V and J ends were trimmed by 5 bases and 3 bases, with 14 bases remaining between them. The CDR3 totals 16 residues. Germline V CDR1 and CDR2: SEHNR, FQNEAQ (reference sequence). The CDR3 region is CASSEDQGIGANVLTF. The CDR3 DNA sequence: TGTGCCAGCAGCGAAGACCAGGGAATTGGGGCCAACGTCCTGACTTTC.

This clonotype was found a few times. The chain couples TRBV12-3 or TRBV12-4 to TRBJ1-2; tentatively, D is TRBD1 (5 bases). The CDR3 is 13 residues long. V dropped 6 bases and J dropped 4 bases, with 12 bases sitting between them. The CDR3 sequence: CASSPTDFYGYTF. The CDR3 nucleotides read TGTGCCAGCAGCCCGACAGACTTCTATGGCTACACCTTC.

V and J are TRBV15 and TRBJ1-2; 9 nucleotides match TRBD1. The CDR3 has 13 amino acids. Germline values: CDR1 LNHNV, CDR2 YYDKDF (reference sequence). V lost 5 bases to trimming and J lost 5 bases; unmatched junction nucleotides: 3. CDR3 region: CATSWGTGYGYTF. In nucleotides, the CDR3 is TGTGCCACCAGCTGGGGGACAGGGTATGGCTACACCTTC.

In the case of this clonotype: The junction differs from germline at one of its ends, possibly a read error. The chain employs TRBV7-9 and TRBJ2-2; 7 bases align to TRBD2. From germline, CDR1 is SEHNR and CDR2 FQNEAQ (reference sequence). The CDR3 contains 15 residues. The CDR3: CASSPRLAATGELFF. The CDR3 DNA sequence: TGCGCCAGCAGCCCCCGACTAGCTGCCACCGGGGAGCTGTTTTTT.

The count of this clonotype is one. The chain combines TRBV19 with TRBJ2-5; 8 bases line up with TRBD2. The V and J ends lost 9 bases and 5 bases, in that order; junction bases with no gene match: 5. CDR1 and CDR2 (germline): LNHDA, SQIVND (reference sequence). The CDR3 totals 12 residues. The CDR3 is CASGGAVETQYF. The CDR3 nucleotides are TGTGCCAGCGGGGGGGCCGTGGAGACCCAGTACTTC.

The sample holds many counts of this clonotype. V gene TRBV9 combines with J gene TRBJ1-4, with D possibly matching TRBD1 (5 bases). The CDR3 has 14 amino acids. Germline CDR1 and CDR2: SGDLS and YYNGEE. Trimming left V 4 bases short and J 4 bases short, with 11 bases between. CDR3 in amino acids: CASSPDSGNEKLFF. The CDR3 coding sequence is TGTGCCAGCAGCCCCGACAGCGGTAATGAAAAACTGTTTTTT.

At least ten counts were recorded for this clonotype. The CDR3 region is CASSFRGWGEKLFF. The CDR3 DNA sequence: TGTGCCAGCAGCTTTAGAGGTTGGGGTGAAAAACTGTTTTTT. The rearrangement uses TRBV7-8 and TRBJ1-4; D is uncertain. Germline loops: CDR1 SGHVS, CDR2 FQNEAQ. Trimming removed 3 bases at V and 7 bases at J, with 12 bases between. The CDR3 has 14 residues.

This rearrangement joins TRBV12-3 or TRBV12-4 to TRBJ1-3, with D possibly being TRBD1 (6 bases). The CDR3 consists of 14 residues. Trimming took 4 bases from V and 4 from J, leaving 11 bases between them. CDR3 region: CASSSQGFGNTIYF. DNA for the CDR3: TGTGCCAGCAGTTCTCAGGGGTTCGGAAACACCATATATTTT.